This T cell receptor beta chain was recorded in a study of early T cells in non-severe SARS-CoV-2 infection (dated by TCRdb to the early 2020s). Turning to the overall study: Because TCR sequencing relied on bulk RNA taken from unsorted whole blood, pairing of alpha and beta chains was not possible.

This clonotype was observed at least ten times. The clone's antigen remains unknown. No quality values exist for individual bases; no much larger clone is one base distant. The CDR3 sequence holds 15 residues, the cysteine and phenylalanine included. Just CDR3 DNA is preserved here, 45 bases in frame from base 1. CDR1 and CDR2 are read off the germline V gene as WSHSY and SAAADI. V ends up 6 bases short and J 6 bases short, with an unmatched junction base count of 8. Set within a cohort of healthcare workers in London, UK, this nested case-control study involved weekly PCR testing of nasopharyngeal swabs along with blood sampling. Healthcare workers were enrolled in the week of the UK lockdown, from 23 to 31 March 2020, and were followed every week for up to about 16 weeks. The receptor library was made with 5' RACE. TCRdb names NextSeq 500 as the instrument used. Unique molecular identifiers were attached to individual cDNA molecules in the TCR library protocol so that sequencing error and PCR bias could be corrected. Sequencing covered both TCR alpha and beta chains, and within each sample the abundances of alpha and beta sequences were tightly co-correlated. The published analysis was carried out like this. Decombinator V4 was used to annotate TCR sequences for V gene, J gene and CDR3. TCRs were defined as expanded if a significant change between any two time points was detected under a Poisson model with p below 0.0001. TCR abundances were normalised to the total number of TCRs sequenced in each sample and reported as counts per million. TRAV1-2 paired with TRAJ12, TRAJ20 or TRAJ33 defined MAIT TCRs, while TRAV10 paired with TRAJ18 defined iNKT TCRs. VDJdb, accessed on 1 November 2021, was searched for TCRs annotated for CMV, EBV and SARS-CoV-2, and TCRs annotated for more than one antigen were excluded. TCRdb reanalyzed the raw reads on its own, using fastp at Q25 for trimming and MiXCR for clone calling, and kept in-frame beta chains. Identical CDR3 protein sequences are pooled into one entry, listed with their most common genes and DNA. TCRdb, rather than the study authors, made the V and J calls. The sample table lists tens of thousands of distinct CDR3 sequences, over 8.5% of them with a count of one. Less than 15% of the sample lies in the top ten.

Beyond this particular receptor, the publication reports: Matching against VDJdb was skewed toward anti-spike CD8 responses, likely underestimated virus-specific expansions, and missed private and CD4 specificities.

This clonotype was obtained from an adult who was a healthcare worker with PCR-confirmed SARS-CoV-2 infection or an uninfected control (not recorded which). Recombination linked TRBV10-2 to TRBJ2-1; 10 central nucleotides agree with TRBD1. Sequencing was done on a sample of whole blood. Here the CDR3 is given as CASRETGGFGNEQFF. The sequenced DNA: TGCGCCAGCAGGGAGACAGGGGGCTTCGGCAATGAGCAGTTCTTC.